What follows are 5 T cell receptor beta chains derived from one specimen sequenced in a study of blood T cell repertoires in COVID-19. Sequencing was performed with immunoSEQ multiplex PCR; in TCRdb, only in-frame clones are kept and a portion is missing. The table has tens of thousands of clones, 70% to 90% seen once. Specimen: peripheral blood. The receptors shown here come from a man older than 75 with acute or convalescent COVID-19.

This clone is a singleton in its sample. The rearrangement joins TRBV12-5 to TRBJ1-2, with D unresolved. Germline loops: CDR1 LGHNT, CDR2 FRNRAP. V lost 1 base, J lost 8 bases, and 5 bases lay in between. The CDR3 totals 11 residues. CDR3 residues: CASGLDRGYTF. In DNA form, the CDR3 reads TGTGCTAGTGGTTTGGATAGAGGCTACACCTTC. Supplemented by reference TRBV12-5 and TRBJ1-2, the full variable domain reads DARVTQTPRHKVTEMGQEVTMRCQPILGHNTVFWYRQTMMQGLELLAYFRNRAPLDDSGMPKDRFSAEMPDATLATLKIQPSEPRDSAVYFCASGLDRGYTFGSGTRLTVV.

The J gene is TRBJ1-1, the V gene TRBV15, with TRBD1 matching 7 bases. Germline trimming cut 6 bases from V and 6 bases from J; bases unmatched to any gene: 7. CDR1 is LNHNV and CDR2 is YYDKDF in the germline V gene (reference sequence). This CDR3 has 13 residues. In DNA form, the CDR3 reads TGTGCCACCAGGCGACAGGGCCAGGCTGAAGCTTTCTTT. This gives the protein CATRRQGQAEAFF.

This chain connects TRBV6-1 to TRBJ1-1; D not resolved. From germline, CDR1 is MNHNS and CDR2 SASEGT. V was shortened by 7 bases and J by 5 bases, with 17 bases between the two germline ends. The CDR3 has 14 residues. The CDR3 reads CASTLERAITEAFF. In DNA form, the CDR3 reads TGTGCCAGCACCTTAGAGAGGGCGATTACTGAAGCTTTCTTT.

This sequence joins TRBV7-8 and TRBJ1-5; D remains ambiguous. The CDR3 extends over 13 amino acids. Germline V CDR1 and CDR2: SGHVS, FQNEAQ. The ends were cut back, 4 bases at V and 11 bases at J, with 15 bases in the middle. The CDR3 loop reads CASSSQVLTTQHF. The CDR3 coding sequence is TGTGCCAGCAGCTCGCAGGTCCTCACGACCCAGCATTTT.

The rearrangement uses TRBV6-5 and TRBJ1-3; no clear D. The CDR3 has 13 amino acids. V was shortened by 6 bases and J by 2 bases, with 8 bases between the two germline ends. Germline loops: CDR1 MNHEY, CDR2 SVGAGI. CDR3 DNA sequence: TGTGCCAGCAGCGCCGCGGCTGGAAACACCATATATTTT. Residues: CASSAAAGNTIYF.